Listed below are T cell receptor beta chains from one sample, sequenced in a study of siplizumab effects on memory and regulatory T cells. Method: immunoSEQ multiplex PCR; TCRdb's copy keeps in-frame clones and lacks some. The table records roughly 100,000 clones, about 93% of them present only once. Sequenced sample: CD4+ T cells sorted from blood. Receptors originate from a human donor in good health. CDR3s include the opening cysteine and the closing phenylalanine or tryptophan. Fields, in order: CDR3 DNA, CDR3 protein, V gene, CDR3 length, D gene, clone size, J gene. D genes are given only for firm matches. A clone size is listed for some rows: how often the clone was seen (once, few, many), or a class if it is expanded.

CDR3nt: TGTGCCAGTCTAAGGATGGGTGGCACTGAAGCTTTCTTT
CDR3aa: CASLRMGGTEAFF
v_gene: TRBV19
len: 13
d_gene: .
abundance: .
j_gene: TRBJ1-1

CDR3nt: TGTGCCAGCAGCTTACCTGGTCTGGGGCAGCCCCAGCATTTT
CDR3aa: CASSLPGLGQPQHF
v_gene: TRBV7-9
len: 14
d_gene: .
abundance: .
j_gene: TRBJ1-5

CDR3nt: TGTGCCAGTAGTATAGGAGGGACAGGGAACTATGGCTACACCTTC
CDR3aa: CASSIGGTGNYGYTF
v_gene: TRBV19
len: 15
d_gene: TRBD1
abundance: .
j_gene: TRBJ1-2

CDR3nt: TGTGCCAGCAGCTTACGGACAGGGGGGAACTCTAGCACAGATACGCAGTATTTT
CDR3aa: CASSLRTGGNSSTDTQYF
v_gene: TRBV11-2
len: 18
d_gene: TRBD1
abundance: .
j_gene: TRBJ2-3

CDR3nt: TGTGCCAGCAGCCAACAGGGGGGCTACGAGCAGTACTTC
CDR3aa: CASSQQGGYEQYF
v_gene: TRBV5-4
len: 13
d_gene: TRBD1
abundance: .
j_gene: TRBJ2-7

CDR3nt: TGTGCCAGCAGTGACCGGGGCGGGCTGAACACTGAAGCTTTCTTT
CDR3aa: CASSDRGGLNTEAFF
v_gene: TRBV2
len: 15
d_gene: .
abundance: once
j_gene: TRBJ1-1

CDR3nt: TGTGCCAGCAGTGAGGGAGGGTATTTAACAGATACGCAGTATTTT
CDR3aa: CASSEGGYLTDTQYF
v_gene: TRBV6-1
len: 15
d_gene: TRBD2
abundance: once
j_gene: TRBJ2-3

CDR3nt: TGTGCCAGCAGCGTAGCTACAAGCCTGGGGGGTGAAAAACTGTTTTTT
CDR3aa: CASSVATSLGGEKLFF
v_gene: TRBV9
len: 16
d_gene: .
abundance: .
j_gene: TRBJ1-4

CDR3nt: TGTGCCAGCAGCCCGGACAGGGGGGAATACAATGAGCAGTTCTTC
CDR3aa: CASSPDRGEYNEQFF
v_gene: TRBV7-2
len: 15
d_gene: TRBD1
abundance: .
j_gene: TRBJ2-1

CDR3nt: TGTGCCAGTAGTATAGGCGCCAGGCAGCAGGCGGGCTACACCTTC
CDR3aa: CASSIGARQQAGYTF
v_gene: TRBV19
len: 15
d_gene: .
abundance: .
j_gene: TRBJ1-2

CDR3nt: TGTGCCAGCAGCTGGCAATCCGGGGATACGCAGTATTTT
CDR3aa: CASSWQSGDTQYF
v_gene: TRBV11-2
len: 13
d_gene: .
abundance: once
j_gene: TRBJ2-3

CDR3nt: TGTGCCAGCAGTGCCGGGACAGGGGTTCAGCCCCAGCATTTT
CDR3aa: CASSAGTGVQPQHF
v_gene: TRBV6-1
len: 14
d_gene: TRBD1
abundance: .
j_gene: TRBJ1-5

CDR3nt: TGCGCCAGCAGCTTGGGAGGCGGGACTAGCGGGAGGTCCTACAATGAGCAGTTCTTC
CDR3aa: CASSLGGGTSGRSYNEQFF
v_gene: TRBV5-1
len: 19
d_gene: TRBD2
abundance: .
j_gene: TRBJ2-1

CDR3nt: TGTGCCAGCAGCTTAGGGGCTAACACTGAAGCTTTCTTT
CDR3aa: CASSLGANTEAFF
v_gene: TRBV7-9
len: 13
d_gene: .
abundance: .
j_gene: TRBJ1-1

CDR3nt: TGTGCCAGCAGCTCACAGGGACGGGACAATGAGCAGTTCTTC
CDR3aa: CASSSQGRDNEQFF
v_gene: TRBV7-3
len: 14
d_gene: .
abundance: .
j_gene: TRBJ2-1

CDR3nt: TGTGCCAGCAGTGAGTGGTGGGATCCCGGGCACACCGGGGAGCTGTTTTTT
CDR3aa: CASSEWWDPGHTGELFF
v_gene: TRBV6-1
len: 17
d_gene: .
abundance: .
j_gene: TRBJ2-2

CDR3nt: TGCGCCAGCAAAGTGGCGCAACCGAACACCGGGGAGCTGTTTTTT
CDR3aa: CASKVAQPNTGELFF
v_gene: TRBV5-1
len: 15
d_gene: .
abundance: .
j_gene: TRBJ2-2

CDR3nt: TGTGCCAGCAGTGAAACCGGGACAGATGAAGCTTTCTTT
CDR3aa: CASSETGTDEAFF
v_gene: TRBV25-1
len: 13
d_gene: TRBD1
abundance: .
j_gene: TRBJ1-1

CDR3nt: TGTGCCAGCAGCCAAGGGTGGAATCAGCCCCAGCATTTT
CDR3aa: CASSQGWNQPQHF
v_gene: TRBV14
len: 13
d_gene: .
abundance: .
j_gene: TRBJ1-5

CDR3nt: TGCGCCAGTGGATGGGAGCGGCGCGCCTACACCTTC
CDR3aa: CASGWERRAYTF
v_gene: TRBV5-1
len: 12
d_gene: .
abundance: .
j_gene: TRBJ1-2

CDR3nt: TGTGCCAGTAGAGTGTCCCCCAATTCACCCCTCCACTTT
CDR3aa: CASRVSPNSPLHF
v_gene: TRBV19
len: 13
d_gene: .
abundance: .
j_gene: TRBJ1-6

CDR3nt: TGTGCCAGCAGCTTGTCTGGGGAAGCTTTCTTT
CDR3aa: CASSLSGEAFF
v_gene: TRBV5-5
len: 11
d_gene: .
abundance: .
j_gene: TRBJ1-1

CDR3nt: TGTGCCAGCAGTTATGGACGCAGGGGGAACTATGGCTACACCTTC
CDR3aa: CASSYGRRGNYGYTF
v_gene: TRBV6-5
len: 15
d_gene: TRBD1
abundance: .
j_gene: TRBJ1-2

CDR3nt: TGTGCCAGCAGTTATTTTGGGTCCCGGGGGACTGAAGCTTTCTTT
CDR3aa: CASSYFGSRGTEAFF
v_gene: TRBV6-6
len: 15
d_gene: .
abundance: .
j_gene: TRBJ1-1

CDR3nt: TGCGCCAGCCGACGGGAGGGACGGCCGGACACTGAAGCTTTCTTT
CDR3aa: CASRREGRPDTEAFF
v_gene: TRBV5-1
len: 15
d_gene: .
abundance: .
j_gene: TRBJ1-1

CDR3nt: TGTGCCTGGAGTCAGGGCCTGGGGGCTCATGGCTACACCTTC
CDR3aa: CAWSQGLGAHGYTF
v_gene: TRBV30
len: 14
d_gene: .
abundance: .
j_gene: TRBJ1-2